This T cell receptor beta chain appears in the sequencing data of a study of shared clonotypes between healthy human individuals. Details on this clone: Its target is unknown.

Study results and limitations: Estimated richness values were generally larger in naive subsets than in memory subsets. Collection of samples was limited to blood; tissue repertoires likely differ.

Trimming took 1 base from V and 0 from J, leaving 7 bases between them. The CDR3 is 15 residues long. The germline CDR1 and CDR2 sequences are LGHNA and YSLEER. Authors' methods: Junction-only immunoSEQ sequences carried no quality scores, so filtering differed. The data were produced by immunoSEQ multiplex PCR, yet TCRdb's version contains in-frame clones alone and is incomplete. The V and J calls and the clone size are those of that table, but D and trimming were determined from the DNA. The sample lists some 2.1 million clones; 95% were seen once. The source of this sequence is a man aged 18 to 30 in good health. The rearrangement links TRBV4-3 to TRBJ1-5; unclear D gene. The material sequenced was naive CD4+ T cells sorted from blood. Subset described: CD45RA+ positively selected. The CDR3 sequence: CASSQGQASNQPQHF. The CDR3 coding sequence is TGCGCCAGCAGCCAAGGGCAGGCTAGCAATCAGCCCCAGCATTTT.